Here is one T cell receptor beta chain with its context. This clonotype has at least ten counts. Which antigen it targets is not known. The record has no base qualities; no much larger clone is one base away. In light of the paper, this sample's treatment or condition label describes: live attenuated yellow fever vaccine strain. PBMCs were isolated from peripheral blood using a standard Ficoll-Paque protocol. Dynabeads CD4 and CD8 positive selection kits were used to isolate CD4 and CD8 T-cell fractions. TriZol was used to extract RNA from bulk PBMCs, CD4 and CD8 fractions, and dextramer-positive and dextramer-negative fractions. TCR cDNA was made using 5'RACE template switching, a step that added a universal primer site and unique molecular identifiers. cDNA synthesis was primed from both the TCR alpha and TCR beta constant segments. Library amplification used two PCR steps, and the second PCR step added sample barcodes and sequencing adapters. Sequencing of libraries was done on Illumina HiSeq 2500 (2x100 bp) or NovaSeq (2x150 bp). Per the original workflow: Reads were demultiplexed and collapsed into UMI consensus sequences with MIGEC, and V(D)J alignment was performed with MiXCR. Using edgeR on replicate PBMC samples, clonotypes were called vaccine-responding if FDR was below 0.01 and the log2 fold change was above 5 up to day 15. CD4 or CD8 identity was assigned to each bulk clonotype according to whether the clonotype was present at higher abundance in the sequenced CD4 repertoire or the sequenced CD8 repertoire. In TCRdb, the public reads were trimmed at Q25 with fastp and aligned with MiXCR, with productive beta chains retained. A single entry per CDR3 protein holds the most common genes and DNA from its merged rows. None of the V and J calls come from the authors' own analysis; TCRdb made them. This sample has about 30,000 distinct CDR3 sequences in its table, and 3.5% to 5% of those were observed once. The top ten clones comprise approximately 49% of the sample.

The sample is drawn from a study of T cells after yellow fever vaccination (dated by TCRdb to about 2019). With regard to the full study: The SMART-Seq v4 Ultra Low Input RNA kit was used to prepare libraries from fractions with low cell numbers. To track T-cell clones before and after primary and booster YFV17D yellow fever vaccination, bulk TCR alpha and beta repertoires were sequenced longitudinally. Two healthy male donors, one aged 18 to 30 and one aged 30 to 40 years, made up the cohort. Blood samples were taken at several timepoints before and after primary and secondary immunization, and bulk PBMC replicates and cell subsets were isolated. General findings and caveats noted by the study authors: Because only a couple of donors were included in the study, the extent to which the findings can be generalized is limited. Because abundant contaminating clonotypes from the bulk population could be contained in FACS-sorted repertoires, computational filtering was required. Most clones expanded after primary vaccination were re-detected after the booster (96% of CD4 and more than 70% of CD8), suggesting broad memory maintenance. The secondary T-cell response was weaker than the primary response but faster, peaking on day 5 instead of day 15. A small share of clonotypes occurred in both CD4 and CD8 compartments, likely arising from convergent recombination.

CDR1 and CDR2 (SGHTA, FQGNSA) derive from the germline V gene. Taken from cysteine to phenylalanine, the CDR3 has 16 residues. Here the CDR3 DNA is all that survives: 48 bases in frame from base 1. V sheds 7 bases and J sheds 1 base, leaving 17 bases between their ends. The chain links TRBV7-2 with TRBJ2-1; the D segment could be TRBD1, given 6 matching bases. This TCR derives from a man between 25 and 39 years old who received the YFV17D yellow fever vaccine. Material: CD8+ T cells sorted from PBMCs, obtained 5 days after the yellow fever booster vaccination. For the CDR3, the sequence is CASKLVRGSSYNEQFF. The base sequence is TGTGCCAGCAAACTAGTCAGGGGAAGTTCCTACAATGAGCAGTTCTTC.